This record looks at one T cell receptor (beta chain) sequence and its context. The CDR3 consists of 16 residues. CDR1 and CDR2 (germline): MDHEN, SYDVKM. Trimming at V came to 4 bases and at J to 2 bases, leaving 10 bases not matched to a gene. This specimen belongs to a study of cytomegalovirus exposure and HLA in healthy donors. PCR primers comprised 60 Vbeta and 13 Jbeta primers. Under the authors' procedure: Among the unique TCR beta chains that a later analysis counted, about 81 million in all, roughly 9.9 million were shared. This table comes from immunoSEQ multiplex PCR, and its TCRdb copy is limited to in-frame clones, with some not included. V, J and clone size derive from that table, while D and trimming were established from the DNA sequence. The sample consists of some 140,000 clones, approximately 62% of them appearing once.

This receptor was taken from a human donor in good health. This chain joins TRBV28 and TRBJ2-7; 8 positions agree with TRBD2. The sequenced sample consisted of PBMCs. The CDR3 bases are TGTGCCAGCAGTTCGGGGGGGCGGCTACCCGCCTACGAGCAGTACTTC. Translated, it gives CASSSGGRLPAYEQYF. The whole variable domain, remainder taken from reference TRBV28 and TRBJ2-7, is DVKVTQSSRYLVKRTGEKVFLECVQDMDHENMFWYRQDPGLGLRLIYFSYDVKMKEKGDIPEGYSVSREKKERFSLILESASTNQTSMYLCASSSGGRLPAYEQYFGPGTRLTVT.